This TCR beta chain was found in a study of cytomegalovirus exposure and HLA in healthy donors. The length of the CDR3 is 15 residues. The germline CDR1 and CDR2 sequences are LNHDA and SQIVND (reference sequence). The V end lost 6 bases, the J end lost 7 bases, and 21 bases lay between the germline ends. Data came from immunoSEQ multiplex PCR; TCRdb stores just in-frame clones and leaves some out. The data contain about 120,000 clones, 89% of them singletons. Sequenced sample: PBMCs. V is TRBV19 and J is TRBJ1-2; D possibly corresponds to TRBD1 (5 bases). The receptor was derived from a woman between 18 and 29 years old in good health and CMV-seronegative. The CDR3 DNA is TGTGCCAGTAGCACTGGTAGCGGGGGATCATCTGGCTACACCTTC. It is translated as CASSTGSGGSSGYTF.